This T cell receptor beta chain derives from a study of cytotoxic CD8 clonotypes in ibrutinib-treated CLL (dated by TCRdb to about 2021). A note on the overall study: In this cohort, some 16 patients were treatment-naive and ten to twelve were relapsed/refractory, while around 18 had unmutated IGHV. Samples at response were collected after a median of 12 months of treatment, with a range of 6 to 36 months. Longitudinal samples were available for about 30% of the roughly 86 trial participants. Responses were partial in around 25 patients and complete in 2; after median approximately 69 months follow-up, roughly 15 stayed in remission and about twelve progressed. Cryopreserved peripheral blood mononuclear cells were collected at three points: before therapy, at response, and at either sustained remission or disease progression. Every remission and progressive disease sample was obtained while ibrutinib was still being received by the patients. Samples averaged about 260,000 productive templates and more than 85,000 productive rearrangements. Here is what the overall study found, with its caveats: Clonality rose at ibrutinib response, remained stable during sustained remission, and dropped back toward baseline at progression. Sampling times were not matched between sustained-remission and progressing patients, and lymph node repertoires were not studied. Public clonotypes were rare and either shrank or stayed stable during treatment, and the rise in clonality at ibrutinib response reflected expansion of private clonotypes. At baseline, clonality was higher than in age-matched healthy donors and showed a strong correlation with circulating CD8+ T-cell counts.

A word on this clone: The clone's antigen remains unknown. No base qualities exist here, and no much larger clone lies one base off it.

The label giving this sample's time point can be read as: roughly 2 years on ibrutinib. For TCR beta library preparation, approximately 1.8 micrograms of genomic DNA was extracted from cryopreserved PBMCs. Longitudinal blood samples from CLL patients on ibrutinib monotherapy underwent high-throughput TCR beta sequencing. Patients were enrolled in a phase 2 open-label single-center ibrutinib monotherapy trial. The CDR3 runs 15 amino acids, cysteine and phenylalanine included. The retained sequence is limited to the CDR3, 45 bases, with the frame set at the first base. In the germline V gene, CDR1 corresponds to SGHVS and CDR2 to FNYEAQ. Trimmed from V: 2 bases; trimmed from J: 2 bases; junction bases lacking a gene match: 5. A MiSeq instrument was used for deep resolution sequencing, which targeted depths ranging from 1 in 1 million up to 1 in 200,000 T cells, with coverage averaging 10x for each clonotype. The immunoSEQ hsTCRB Kit was used to generate TCR beta libraries. As for how the authors treated the data: The data were analyzed with ImmunoSEQ Analyzer and ImmunoSEQ Data Assistant, and V, D and J gene assignments followed IMGT definitions. Clonality, with values ranging from 0 to 1, was calculated as one minus the normalized Shannon entropy of productive rearrangement frequencies. Only overrepresented clonotypes making up at least 0.05% of each patient's repertoire were included in the public clonotype analysis. Some 14 age-matched healthy donor repertoires from immuneACCESS served as clonality controls. TCRdb took over this immuneACCESS table, retaining in-frame rearrangements with V and J assigned. Such tables are incomplete; in checked studies, under half of the missing clones stem from an unresolved V gene, and the remainder is unexplained. V and J calls and clone size are copied from that table; D and trimming were computed from the DNA. In this sample the table shows around 20,000 clones, just under 70% of which occur a single time. 25% to 30% of the sample is taken by the ten largest.

The source is a human donor with chronic lymphocytic leukemia. The sequencing used PBMCs, collected after 24 months of ibrutinib treatment. Recombination linked TRBV7-6 to TRBJ2-5; TRBD1 lines up with 7 middle nucleotides. The sequenced DNA is TGTGCCAGCAGCTTACTGACAGGGCCACAAGAGACCCAGTACTTC. Translated, this gives CASSLLTGPQETQYF. The full variable domain, completed from the reference TRBV7-6 and TRBJ2-5 proteins outside the CDR3, reads GAGVSQSPRYKVTKRGQDVALRCDPISGHVSLYWYRQALGQGPEFLTYFNYEAQQDKSGLPNDRFSAERPEGSISTLTIQRTEQRDSAMYRCASSLLTGPQETQYFGPGTRLLVL.